These 24 T cell receptor beta chains came from one sample sequenced in a study of spatial heterogeneity in lung cancer. Documented time point: sample taken at primary tumor resection. Whole RNA, which was extracted from tumor, nontumor lung tissue or frozen PBMC, was sequenced without any cell sorting. Each CDR3 protein is one row after TCRdb ran MiXCR on the 5' RACE reads. The sample shows some 37,000 distinct CDR3 sequences, roughly 8% of them seen only once. The sample here was PBMCs, taken at surgery. The source of these receptors is a male donor with early-stage non-small cell lung cancer.

This clonotype came up many times. The chain links TRBV29-1 to TRBJ2-5; D not certain. This CDR3 is 11 amino acids long. Germline CDR1 reads SQVTM; CDR2 reads ANQGSEA. V lost 6 bases to trimming and J lost 4 bases, with 9 bases between them. The CDR3 sequence is CSVYSGETQYF. The CDR3 bases are TGCAGCGTGTACTCCGGAGAGACCCAGTACTTC.

Many counts were recorded for this clonotype. The chain is built from TRBV3-1 and TRBJ2-5; 7 bases are shared with TRBD1. Trimming took 1 base from V and 9 from J; bases not matched to a gene: 11. The germline CDR1 and CDR2 sequences are LGHDT and YNNKEL (reference sequence). The length of the CDR3 is 15 residues. The CDR3 is CASSQGTGPSGAQYF. As DNA, the CDR3 is TGTGCCAGCAGCCAAGGGACAGGACCTTCCGGGGCCCAGTACTTC.

This clonotype was counted ten times or more. The chain uses TRBV3-1 and TRBJ2-3, with D uncertain. CDR1 and CDR2 from the germline V gene are LGHDT and YNNKEL (reference sequence). Trimming took off 0 bases at V and 2 bases at J, with 6 bases between the two ends. The length of the CDR3 is 14 residues. CDR3 protein: CASSQEQLTDTQYF. CDR3 nucleotide sequence: TGTGCCAGCAGCCAAGAGCAGCTCACAGATACGCAGTATTTT.

Many counts were recorded for this clonotype. The gene calls are TRBV7-9 and TRBJ1-1; perhaps TRBD1 as D (6 bases). Germline-derived CDR1 and CDR2 are SEHNR and FQNEAQ (reference sequence). The CDR3 spans 11 residues. Trimming took off 11 bases at V and 7 bases at J, with 14 bases between the two ends. The CDR3: CASLQGFEAFF. The CDR3, as DNA: TGTGCCTCCTTACAGGGATTTGAAGCTTTCTTT.

CDR3 sequence: CASSFPAQGGYTF. In DNA, the CDR3 is TGTGCCAGCAGCTTCCCCGCCCAGGGTGGCTACACCTTC. The gene calls are TRBV7-2 and TRBJ1-2, with D possibly being TRBD1 (5 bases). This CDR3 is built from 13 residues. Trimming pared 3 bases from V and 7 bases from J, leaving 12 bases between. Per germline, CDR1 SGHTA and CDR2 FQGNSA.

This clonotype has at least ten counts. The junction shows a germline mismatch at one end, possibly a read error. The chain carries TRBV15 and TRBJ2-7; a possible D gene is TRBD1 (5 bases). This CDR3 has 15 residues. Germline assignment: CDR1 LNHNV and CDR2 YYDKDF (reference sequence). Here the CDR3 DNA reads TGTGCCACCAGCAGAGATTGGGGCAGTTCCTCCGAGCAGTACTTC. It translates to CATSRDWGSSSEQYF.

In this sample, this clonotype turned up many times. V is TRBV5-1 and J is TRBJ2-1; possibly TRBD2 for D (6 bases). The V gene lost 1 base and the J gene lost 0 bases, with 11 bases spanning the gap. The CDR3 is made up of 16 amino acids. The V gene's germline CDR1 is SGHRS and CDR2 YFSETQ. The CDR3 region has the DNA TGCGCCAGCAGCTTGTCTAGCGTTTACTCCTACAATGAGCAGTTCTTC. Translation: CASSLSSVYSYNEQFF.

This clonotype was recorded at least ten times. This chain uses TRBV29-1 with TRBJ2-3; no reliable D call. The V gene's germline CDR1 is SQVTM and CDR2 ANQGSEA. With 5 bases removed from V and 0 bases from J, the gap between germline ends came to 15 bases. CDR3 length: 15 residues. CDR3 protein: CSVKYLGTSTDTQYF. CDR3 nucleotides: TGCAGCGTTAAGTACCTGGGTACTAGCACAGATACGCAGTATTTT.

In nucleotides, the CDR3 is TGTGCCAGCAGCCTGGGACAGGGGGCATCACCCCTCCACTTT. It encodes CASSLGQGASPLHF. The J gene is TRBJ1-6, the V gene TRBV11-3, with TRBD1 matching 12 bases. With 5 bases clipped from V and 10 bases from J, the junction kept 3 bases outside the gene matches. This CDR3 has 14 residues. Germline values: CDR1 SGHNT, CDR2 YENEEA.

This clonotype was counted at least ten times. V usage is TRBV6-4 and J usage is TRBJ1-2, with no clear D. Trimming removed 6 bases from V and 1 base from J, with 9 bases in between. This CDR3 is 13 amino acids long. Germline V gene sequence: CDR1 MRHNA, CDR2 SNTAGT. CDR3 sequence: CASSAGFNYGYTF. The CDR3 coding sequence is TGTGCCAGCAGCGCGGGCTTTAACTATGGCTACACCTTC.

This clonotype was seen a few times. The J gene is TRBJ2-3, the V gene TRBV6-5; D ambiguous. Germline-derived CDR1 and CDR2 are MNHEY and SVGAGI. The germline V and J ends were trimmed by 0 bases and 1 base, with 11 bases remaining between them. The CDR3 is 16 amino acids. CDR3: CASSYSGLWGTDTQYF. CDR3 nucleotides: TGTGCCAGCAGTTACTCAGGGCTCTGGGGCACAGATACGCAGTATTTT.

This clonotype was picked up many times. The genes are TRBV7-2 and TRBJ2-3; D might be TRBD1 or TRBD2, each matching 5 bases. With 6 bases removed from V and 5 bases from J, the gap between germline ends came to 21 bases. The length of the CDR3 is 16 residues. CDR1 and CDR2 (germline): SGHTA, FQGNSA. CDR3 protein: CASRHGTTPAGDTQYF. The CDR3 nucleotides read TGTGCCAGCAGACATGGGACGACCCCGGCGGGAGATACGCAGTATTTT.

Turning to this clonotype: A read error is possible here, since a much larger clone lies one base away. CDR3 protein: CASILTKGGNQPQHF. The CDR3 DNA follows: TGTGCCAGCATACTCACAAAGGGGGGCAATCAGCCCCAGCATTTT. The chain combines TRBV6-1 with TRBJ1-5, with a tentative D call TRBD1 (6 bases). CDR3 length equals 15 residues. CDR1 and CDR2 from the germline V gene are MNHNS and SASEGT. V was cut by 7 bases and J by 2 bases, with 15 bases left in between.

This clonotype was seen at least ten times. The chain has TRBV27 and TRBJ2-2, with D tentatively TRBD1 (6 bases). There are 17 residues in the CDR3. Trimming pared 2 bases from V and 6 bases from J, leaving 19 bases between. Germline CDR1 and CDR2: MNHEY and SMNVEV (reference sequence). Here the CDR3 reads CASSLVTRGRAAGELFF. CDR3 nucleotide sequence: TGTGCCAGCAGTTTAGTTACCAGGGGACGTGCAGCCGGGGAGCTGTTTTTT.

This rearrangement joins TRBV18 to TRBJ1-2; 8 bases line up with TRBD1. This CDR3 contains 13 residues. CDR1 KGHSH and CDR2 LQKENI come from the germline V gene. V shed 3 bases, J shed 6 bases, and the junction held 3 bases outside the gene matches. CDR3 protein: CASSPKTGDGYTF. CDR3 nucleotides: TGTGCCAGCTCACCCAAGACAGGGGATGGCTACACCTTC.

This chain uses TRBV3-1 with TRBJ1-6; no reliable D call. V lost 6 bases and J 8 bases, leaving 11 bases between the germline ends. The CDR3 totals 13 residues. CDR1 LGHDT and CDR2 YNNKEL come from the germline V gene (reference sequence). The CDR3 DNA reads as TGTGCCAGCAGGATAAATGGGGATTCACCCCTCCACTTT. Its protein is CASRINGDSPLHF.

The CDR3: CASSSWVDHTDTQYF. In DNA form, the CDR3 reads TGTGCCAGCAGCTCCTGGGTCGACCACACAGATACGCAGTATTTT. This chain joins TRBV7-9 and TRBJ2-3; the D is unclear. Per germline, CDR1 SEHNR and CDR2 FQNEAQ (reference sequence). The CDR3 has 15 amino acids. The V gene lost 4 bases and the J gene lost 2 bases, with 13 bases spanning the gap.

The table lists this clonotype with a few counts. V gene TRBV29-1 combines with J gene TRBJ2-5; TRBD1 aligns across 10 bases. Germline values: CDR1 SQVTM, CDR2 ANQGSEA. V lost 5 bases and J lost 5; bases outside the gene matches: 5. This CDR3 spans 13 amino acids. The CDR3 loop reads CSVLRQGAETQYF. The DNA of the CDR3 is TGCAGCGTTTTGAGACAGGGGGCGGAGACCCAGTACTTC.

This clonotype appeared many times. J is TRBJ2-3 and V is TRBV30; TRBD2 matches 8 bases. Germline lookup yields CDR1 GTSNPN and CDR2 SVGIG (reference sequence). The CDR3 length is 14 residues. The ends lost 3 bases at V and 5 bases at J; junction bases unmatched: 7. This chain's CDR3 is CAWSGTRGIDTQYF. CDR3 DNA: TGTGCCTGGAGCGGGACTAGGGGAATAGATACGCAGTATTTT. Full variable domain (remainder filled in from reference TRBV30 and TRBJ2-3): SQTIHQWPATLVQPVGSPLSLECTVEGTSNPNLYWYRQAAGRGLQLLFYSVGIGQISSEVPQNLSASRPQDRQFILSSKKLLLSDSGFYLCAWSGTRGIDTQYFGPGTRLTVL.

This clonotype showed up many times. The chain combines TRBV30 with TRBJ2-2, with D unclear. Trimming pared 2 bases from V and 1 base from J, leaving 8 bases between. The CDR3 contains 14 residues. Germline lookup yields CDR1 GTSNPN and CDR2 SVGIG (reference sequence). CDR3 sequence: CAWSRTLNTGELFF. The CDR3 DNA reads as TGTGCCTGGAGTCGGACCTTGAACACCGGGGAGCTGTTTTTT.

This clonotype was detected only a few times. The V call is TRBV6-1, the J call TRBJ1-2; D gene uncertain. V was clipped by 2 bases and J by 1 base, with 8 bases between them. The CDR3 is made up of 14 amino acids. Germline V lookup: CDR1 MNHNS, CDR2 SASEGT. The CDR3 protein is CASSEWVSNYGYTF. DNA for the CDR3: TGTGCCAGCAGTGAATGGGTCAGTAACTATGGCTACACCTTC.

The chain uses TRBV5-1 and TRBJ1-2, with D perhaps TRBD1 (5 bases). Germline V CDR1 and CDR2: SGHRS, YFSETQ. Trimming left V 0 bases short and J 5 bases short, with 11 bases between. The length of the CDR3 is 14 residues. Here the CDR3 reads CASSLGGGLYGYTF. DNA of the CDR3: TGCGCCAGCAGCTTGGGTGGGGGACTTTATGGCTACACCTTC.

The table lists this clonotype with a few counts. V usage is TRBV7-8 and J usage is TRBJ2-3; 14 positions match TRBD2. CDR3 length: 15 amino acids. The J segment lost 9 bases and the V segment lost 5 bases, leaving 7 bases of the junction unmatched. Germline CDR1 reads SGHVS; CDR2 reads FQNEAQ. The CDR3 here is CASSPRLAGGRTQYF. CDR3 in DNA: TGTGCCAGCAGCCCCCGACTAGCGGGGGGGCGGACGCAGTATTTT.

This clonotype has ten or more counts. The chain links TRBV20-1 to TRBJ2-1; 12 bases are shared with TRBD2. Germline CDR1 DFQATT, CDR2 SNEGSKA (reference sequence). CDR3 size: 17 residues. Losses at the gene ends were 3 bases for V and 0 bases for J; bases not matched to a gene: 6. The CDR3 DNA reads TGCAGTGCTAGGAAAACTAGCGGGGGGAGCTCCTACAATGAGCAGTTCTTC. Translating gives CSARKTSGGSSYNEQFF.